The 22 T cell receptor beta chains below all came from one sample that was sequenced in a study of CD8 T cells in Susac syndrome. About 0.5 to 1 ug RNA was reverse transcribed with random hexamers. Each CDR3 protein gets one entry after TCRdb re-called the immunoSEQ multiplex PCR reads with MiXCR. The sample carries 200,000 to 300,000 distinct CDR3 sequences, 90% to 96% recorded once. Sequenced material: CD4+ T cells from PBMCs. Every receptor here comes from a human donor with Susac syndrome.

The V and J genes are TRBV25-1 and TRBJ2-7; tentatively, D is TRBD2 (6 bases). Germline values: CDR1 MGHDK, CDR2 SYGVNS. Trimming left V 7 bases short and J 2 bases short, with 15 bases between. CDR3 length: 14 amino acids. CDR3 sequence: CASKRAGSPYEQYF. The CDR3, as DNA: TGTGCCAGCAAGCGGGCGGGATCGCCCTACGAGCAGTACTTC.

The chain is built from TRBV27 and TRBJ2-3; TRBD2 is a possible D gene (5 bases). The V gene's germline CDR1 is MNHEY and CDR2 SMNVEV (reference sequence). The CDR3 is made up of 16 amino acids. Trimming took off 6 bases at V and 0 bases at J, with 16 bases between the two ends. Here the CDR3 DNA reads TGTGCCAGCAGACGAAATAGCGTAATAAGCACAGATACGCAGTATTTT. It specifies CASRRNSVISTDTQYF.

J is TRBJ2-1 and V is TRBV2; no firm D call. The V gene lost 0 bases and the J gene lost 11 bases, with 11 bases spanning the gap. The CDR3 is made up of 13 amino acids. CDR1 is SNHLY, CDR2 FYNNEI, per germline. The CDR3 DNA sequence: TGTGCCAGCAGTGAAGCGCTTCCGGCCCAGCAGTTCTTC. Translation gives CASSEALPAQQFF.

The chain joins TRBV20-1 to TRBJ1-1; D remains ambiguous. The CDR3 contains 11 residues. CDR1 and CDR2 from the germline V gene are DFQATT and SNEGSKA (reference sequence). Trimming took off 6 bases at V and 7 bases at J, with 12 bases between the two ends. CDR3 coding DNA: TGCAGTGCGCAAACGGGGATTGAAGCTTTCTTT. It specifies CSAQTGIEAFF.

The V gene is TRBV4-2, the J gene TRBJ2-4; weak D call: TRBD2 (5 bases). The CDR3 is 15 amino acids. V was shortened by 5 bases and J by 7 bases, with 18 bases between the two germline ends. Germline V gene sequence: CDR1 LGHNA, CDR2 YNFKEQ. The CDR3 region is CASSALEGWENIQYF. CDR3 sequence (DNA): TGTGCCAGCAGCGCCCTAGAGGGATGGGAGAACATTCAGTACTTC.

This chain links TRBV28 with TRBJ1-1; D not resolved. CDR1 and CDR2 (germline): MDHEN, SYDVKM. The CDR3 is made up of 12 amino acids. V shed 5 bases and J shed 1 base, with 5 bases lying between them. Here the CDR3 DNA reads TGTGCCAGCAGTCGACCGAACACTGAAGCTTTCTTT. Protein: CASSRPNTEAFF.

This clonotype appeared once. The V gene is TRBV29-1, the J gene TRBJ2-5; 9 bases are a match to TRBD1. J was trimmed by 5 bases and V by 8 bases; bases with no gene match: 9. This CDR3 region has 13 residues. Germline lookup yields CDR1 SQVTM and CDR2 ANQGSEA. In DNA form, the CDR3 reads TGCAGCTTAGGACAGGGGATGGGTGAGACCCAGTACTTC. As protein: CSLGQGMGETQYF.

V usage is TRBV29-1 and J usage is TRBJ2-4; D may be TRBD2 (6 bases). Deletions cut 3 bases from V and 5 bases from J, with 14 bases between. This CDR3 comprises 14 residues. CDR1 and CDR2 (germline): SQVTM, ANQGSEA. CDR3 in DNA: TGCAGCGTTGACGGGGGACCTCTCCAAAACATTCAGTACTTC. Its translation: CSVDGGPLQNIQYF.

This sequence joins TRBV11-2 and TRBJ1-2; the D gene is possibly TRBD1 (5 bases). The CDR3 consists of 16 residues. The ends were cut back, 5 bases at V and 4 bases at J, with 20 bases in the middle. Germline loops: CDR1 SGHAT, CDR2 FQNNGV. Written as DNA, the CDR3 is TGTGCCAGCAGCCCCCGCGGTCAGGGTGGGTTCTATGGCTACACCTTC. This translates into CASSPRGQGGFYGYTF.

Only one count was recorded for this clonotype. The V and J genes are TRBV30 and TRBJ1-1; tentatively, D is TRBD1 (6 bases). There are 14 residues in the CDR3. In germline, CDR1 is GTSNPN, CDR2 SVGIG (reference sequence). V lost 0 bases, J lost 0 bases, and 8 bases lay in between. The CDR3 loop reads CAWSVGTLNTEAFF. CDR3 nucleotide sequence: TGTGCCTGGAGTGTAGGGACACTGAACACTGAAGCTTTCTTT. Based on the CDR3 plus reference TRBV30 and TRBJ1-1, the full variable domain is SQTIHQWPATLVQPVGSPLSLECTVEGTSNPNLYWYRQAAGRGLQLLFYSVGIGQISSEVPQNLSASRPQDRQFILSSKKLLLSDSGFYLCAWSVGTLNTEAFFGQGTRLTVV.

This chain joins TRBV30 and TRBJ1-1; D possibly corresponds to TRBD1 (5 bases). Germline V gene data show CDR1 as GTSNPN and CDR2 as SVGIG (reference sequence). V lost 0 bases, J lost 4 bases, and 12 bases lay in between. There are 14 residues in the CDR3. The CDR3 DNA is TGTGCCTGGAGTGTACTCGGGAGGGGCACTGAAGCTTTCTTT. Translating gives CAWSVLGRGTEAFF. The entire variable domain, with the rest obtained from reference TRBV30 and TRBJ1-1, is as follows: SQTIHQWPATLVQPVGSPLSLECTVEGTSNPNLYWYRQAAGRGLQLLFYSVGIGQISSEVPQNLSASRPQDRQFILSSKKLLLSDSGFYLCAWSVLGRGTEAFFGQGTRLTVV.

This sequence joins TRBV25-1 and TRBJ1-5, with D perhaps TRBD1 (5 bases). The germline V and J ends were trimmed by 4 bases and 0 bases, with 10 bases remaining between them. The CDR3 is 15 amino acids. Germline lookup yields CDR1 MGHDK and CDR2 SYGVNS. CDR3 nucleotides: TGTGCCAGCAGTGCCGCAGGGTATAGCAATCAGCCCCAGCATTTT. Protein product: CASSAAGYSNQPQHF.

This rearrangement joins TRBV7-2 to TRBJ2-1; maybe TRBD2 (6 bases). This CDR3 is 16 amino acids long. CDR1 is SGHTA and CDR2 is FQGNSA in the germline V gene. The V end lost 6 bases, the J end lost 6 bases, and 21 bases lay between the germline ends. In DNA, the CDR3 is TGTGCCAGCAGTTCCACCGCGGGGTCCCTCAGCAATGAGCAGTTCTTC. Its protein product is CASSSTAGSLSNEQFF. Together with reference TRBV7-2 and TRBJ2-1, the CDR3 gives the full variable domain: GAGVSQSPSNKVTEKGKDVELRCDPISGHTALYWYRQSLGQGLEFLIYFQGNSAPDKSGLPSDRFSAERTGGSVSTLTIQRTQQEDSAVYLCASSSTAGSLSNEQFFGPGTRLTVL.

V is TRBV11-2 and J is TRBJ2-7; weak D call: TRBD2 (6 bases). V was shortened by 2 bases and J by 3 bases, with 14 bases between the two germline ends. The V gene's germline CDR1 is SGHAT and CDR2 FQNNGV. The CDR3 extends over 15 amino acids. CDR3 bases: TGTGCCAGCAGCTTATTAGGTCAGGGACTCTACGAGCAGTACTTC. Translation gives CASSLLGQGLYEQYF.

The rearrangement joins TRBV3-1 to TRBJ1-2; 8 bases are a match to TRBD1. The V gene's germline CDR1 is LGHDT and CDR2 YNNKEL (reference sequence). The length of the CDR3 is 14 residues. Losses at the gene ends were 7 bases for V and 2 bases for J; bases not matched to a gene: 6. The CDR3 spells CASTLTGVNYGYTF. CDR3 sequence (DNA): TGTGCCAGCACATTGACAGGGGTGAACTATGGCTACACCTTC.

The CDR3 here is CASSLGPVVTEAFF. CDR3 coding DNA: TGTGCCAGCAGTTTGGGACCTGTGGTCACTGAAGCTTTCTTT. This chain uses TRBV12-3 or TRBV12-4 with TRBJ1-1, with D possibly TRBD1 on 5 matching bases. The V gene lost 3 bases and the J gene lost 4 bases, with 12 bases spanning the gap. This CDR3 is built from 14 residues.

The chain employs TRBV7-9 and TRBJ1-2; no reliable D call. Germline CDR1 is SEHNR and CDR2 is FQNEAQ (reference sequence). This CDR3 is 12 amino acids long. Trimming left V 3 bases short and J 8 bases short, with 10 bases between. CDR3 DNA: TGTGCCAGCAGCTTCAACACCCAGGGCTACACCTTC. It encodes CASSFNTQGYTF.

This clonotype occurred once. The chain combines TRBV28 with TRBJ2-1; TRBD2 matches at 12 bases. This CDR3 region has 17 residues. From germline, CDR1 is MDHEN and CDR2 SYDVKM. Trimming at V came to 3 bases and at J to 8 bases, leaving 11 bases not matched to a gene. CDR3 residues: CASSLVTSGGPNYEQFF. DNA of the CDR3: TGTGCCAGCAGTTTGGTGACTAGCGGGGGTCCGAACTATGAGCAGTTCTTC. The variable domain in full, completed from reference TRBV28 and TRBJ2-1, reads DVKVTQSSRYLVKRTGEKVFLECVQDMDHENMFWYRQDPGLGLRLIYFSYDVKMKEKGDIPEGYSVSREKKERFSLILESASTNQTSMYLCASSLVTSGGPNYEQFFGPGTRLTVL.

The CDR3 coding sequence is TGCAGCGCGAGACAGGGTGGTTACGAGCAGTACTTC. Amino acid sequence: CSARQGGYEQYF. The chain links TRBV29-1 to TRBJ2-7, with 7 bases fitting TRBD1. The CDR3 is 12 residues long. Germline CDR1 and CDR2: SQVTM and ANQGSEA. J gave up 4 bases and V 7 bases, and 7 bases lay outside the gene matches.

The chain links TRBV25-1 to TRBJ2-5, with D possibly TRBD1 on 5 matching bases. V was cut by 8 bases and J by 2 bases, with 18 bases left in between. Germline values: CDR1 MGHDK, CDR2 SYGVNS. The CDR3 loop spans 15 amino acids. The CDR3 loop reads CASARQITDQETQYF. The CDR3 DNA sequence: TGTGCCAGCGCACGACAGATTACTGATCAAGAGACCCAGTACTTC.

This clonotype has only one observation. The rearrangement links TRBV12-3 or TRBV12-4 to TRBJ1-2, with D maybe TRBD1 (5 bases). There are 15 residues in the CDR3. V shed 7 bases and J shed 1 base, with 16 bases lying between them. Here the CDR3 reads CASNARGVHNYGYTF. In DNA form, the CDR3 reads TGTGCCAGCAACGCCCGGGGGGTTCATAACTATGGCTACACCTTC.

The J gene is TRBJ2-5, the V gene TRBV20-1; no clear D gene. Germline V CDR1 and CDR2: DFQATT, SNEGSKA (reference sequence). The CDR3 sequence is 10 residues long. Trimming removed 5 bases from V and 5 bases from J, with 6 bases in between. CDR3 residues: CSAPLETQYF. In nucleotides, the CDR3 is TGCAGTGCTCCACTTGAGACCCAGTACTTC.